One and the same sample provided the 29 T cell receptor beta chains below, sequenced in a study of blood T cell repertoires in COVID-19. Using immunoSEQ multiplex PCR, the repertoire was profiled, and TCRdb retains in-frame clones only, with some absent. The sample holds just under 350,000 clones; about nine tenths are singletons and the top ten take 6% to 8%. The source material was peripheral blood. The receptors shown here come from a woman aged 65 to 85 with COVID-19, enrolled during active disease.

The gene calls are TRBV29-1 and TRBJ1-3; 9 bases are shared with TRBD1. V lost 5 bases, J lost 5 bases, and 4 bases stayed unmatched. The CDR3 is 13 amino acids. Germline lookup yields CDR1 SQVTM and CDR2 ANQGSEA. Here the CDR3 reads CSVRGTGRNTIYF. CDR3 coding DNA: TGCAGCGTTCGCGGGACAGGGAGAAACACCATATATTTT.

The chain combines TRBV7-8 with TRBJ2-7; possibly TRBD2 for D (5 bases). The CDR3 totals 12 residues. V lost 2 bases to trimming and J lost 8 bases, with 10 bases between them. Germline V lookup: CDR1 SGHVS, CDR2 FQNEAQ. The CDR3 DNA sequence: TGTGCCAGCAGCTTAAAGGGAGACAAGCAGTACTTC. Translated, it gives CASSLKGDKQYF.

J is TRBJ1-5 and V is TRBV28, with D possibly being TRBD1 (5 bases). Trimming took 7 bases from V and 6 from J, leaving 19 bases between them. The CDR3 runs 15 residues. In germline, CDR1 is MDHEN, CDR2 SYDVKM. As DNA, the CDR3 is TGTGCCAGCACCATCGGGGGTCCCCTCCGTCAGCCCCAGCATTTT. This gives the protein CASTIGGPLRQPQHF.

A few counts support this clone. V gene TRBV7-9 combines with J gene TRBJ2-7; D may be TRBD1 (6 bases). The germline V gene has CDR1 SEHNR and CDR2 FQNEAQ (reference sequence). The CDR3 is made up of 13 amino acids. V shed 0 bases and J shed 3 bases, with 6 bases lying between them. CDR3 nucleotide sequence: TGTGCCAGCAGCTTAGCAGGGGGCTACGAGCAGTACTTC. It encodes CASSLAGGYEQYF.

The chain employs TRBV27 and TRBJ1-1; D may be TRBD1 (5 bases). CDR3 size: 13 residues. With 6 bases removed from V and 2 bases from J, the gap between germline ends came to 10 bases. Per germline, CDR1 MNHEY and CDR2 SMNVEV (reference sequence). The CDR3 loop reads CASSMGRNTEAFF. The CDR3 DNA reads TGTGCCAGCAGCATGGGGCGAAACACTGAAGCTTTCTTT.

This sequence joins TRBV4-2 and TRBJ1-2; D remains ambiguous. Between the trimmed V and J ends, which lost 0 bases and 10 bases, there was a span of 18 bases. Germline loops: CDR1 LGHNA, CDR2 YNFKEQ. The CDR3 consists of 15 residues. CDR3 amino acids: CASSQDGPAGLAYTF. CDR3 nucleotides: TGTGCCAGCAGCCAAGACGGCCCCGCAGGCCTGGCCTACACCTTC.

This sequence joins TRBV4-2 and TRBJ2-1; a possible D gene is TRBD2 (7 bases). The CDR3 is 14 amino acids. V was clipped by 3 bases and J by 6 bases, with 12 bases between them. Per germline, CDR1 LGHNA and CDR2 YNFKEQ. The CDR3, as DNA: TGTGCCAGCAGCCAGGGGGGAGGGGGCAATGAGCAGTTCTTC. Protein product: CASSQGGGGNEQFF.

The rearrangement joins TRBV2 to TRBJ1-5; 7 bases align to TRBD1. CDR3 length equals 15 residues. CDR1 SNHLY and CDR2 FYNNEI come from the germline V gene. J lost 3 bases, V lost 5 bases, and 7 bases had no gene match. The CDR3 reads CASSQGEGNNQPQHF. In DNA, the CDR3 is TGTGCCAGCAGTCAGGGGGAAGGGAACAATCAGCCCCAGCATTTT.

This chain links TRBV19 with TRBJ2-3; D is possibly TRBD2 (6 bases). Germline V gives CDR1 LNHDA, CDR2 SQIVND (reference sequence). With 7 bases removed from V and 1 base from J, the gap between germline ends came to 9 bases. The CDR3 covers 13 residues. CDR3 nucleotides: TGTGCCAGTAATCCGGGAGGCACAGATACGCAGTATTTT. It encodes CASNPGGTDTQYF.

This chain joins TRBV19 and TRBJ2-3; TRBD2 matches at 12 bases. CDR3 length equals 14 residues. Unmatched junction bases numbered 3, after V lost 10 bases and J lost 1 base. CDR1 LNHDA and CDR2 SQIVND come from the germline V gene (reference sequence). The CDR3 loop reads CATRTSGGTDTQYF. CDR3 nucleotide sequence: TGTGCCACCAGGACTAGCGGGGGCACAGATACGCAGTATTTT.

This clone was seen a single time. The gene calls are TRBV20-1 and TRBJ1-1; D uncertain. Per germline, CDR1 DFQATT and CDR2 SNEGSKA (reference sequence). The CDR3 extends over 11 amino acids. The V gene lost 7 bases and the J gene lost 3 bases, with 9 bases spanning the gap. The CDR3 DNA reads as TGCAGTGGGAGGGTCGACACTGAAGCTTTCTTT. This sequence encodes CSGRVDTEAFF.

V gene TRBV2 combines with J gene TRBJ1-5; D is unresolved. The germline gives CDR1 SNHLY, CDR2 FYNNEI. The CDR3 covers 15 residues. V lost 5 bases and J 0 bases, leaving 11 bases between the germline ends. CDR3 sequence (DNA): TGTGCCAGCAGTCTCAGTGAAAGTAGCAATCAGCCCCAGCATTTT. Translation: CASSLSESSNQPQHF.

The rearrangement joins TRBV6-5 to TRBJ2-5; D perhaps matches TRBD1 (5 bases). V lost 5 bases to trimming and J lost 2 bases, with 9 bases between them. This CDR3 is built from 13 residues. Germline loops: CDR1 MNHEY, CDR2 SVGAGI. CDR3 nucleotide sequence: TGTGCCAGCAGTACGTACAGGCAAGAGACCCAGTACTTC. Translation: CASSTYRQETQYF.

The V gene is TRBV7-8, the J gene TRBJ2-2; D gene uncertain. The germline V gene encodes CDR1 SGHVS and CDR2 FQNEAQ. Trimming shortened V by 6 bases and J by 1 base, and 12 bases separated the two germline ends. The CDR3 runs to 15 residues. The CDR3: CASSSERMNTGELFF. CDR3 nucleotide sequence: TGTGCCAGCAGTTCAGAGCGAATGAACACCGGGGAGCTGTTTTTT.

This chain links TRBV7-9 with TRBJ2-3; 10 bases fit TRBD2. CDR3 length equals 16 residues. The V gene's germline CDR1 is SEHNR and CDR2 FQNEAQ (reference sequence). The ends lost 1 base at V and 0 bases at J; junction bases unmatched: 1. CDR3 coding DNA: TGTGCCAGCAGCTTAGTAGCGGGGGGAAGCACAGATACGCAGTATTTT. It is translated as CASSLVAGGSTDTQYF.

This CDR3 reads CASSFPAGGPETQYF. In nucleotides, the CDR3 is TGTGCCAGCAGCTTCCCAGCGGGGGGGCCGGAGACCCAGTACTTC. This chain connects TRBV7-2 to TRBJ2-5, with TRBD2 matching 10 bases. Germline V gene sequence: CDR1 SGHTA, CDR2 FQGNSA. The trim removed 3 bases at V and 5 bases at J, leaving 6 bases unmatched. The CDR3 spans 15 residues.

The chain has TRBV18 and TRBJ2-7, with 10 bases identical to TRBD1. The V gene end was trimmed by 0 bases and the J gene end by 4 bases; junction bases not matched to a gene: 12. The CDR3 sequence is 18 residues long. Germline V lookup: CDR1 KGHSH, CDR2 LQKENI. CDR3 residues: CASSPPRPGQGTAYEQYF. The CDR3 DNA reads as TGTGCCAGCTCACCACCCCGGCCGGGACAGGGGACGGCTTACGAGCAGTACTTC.

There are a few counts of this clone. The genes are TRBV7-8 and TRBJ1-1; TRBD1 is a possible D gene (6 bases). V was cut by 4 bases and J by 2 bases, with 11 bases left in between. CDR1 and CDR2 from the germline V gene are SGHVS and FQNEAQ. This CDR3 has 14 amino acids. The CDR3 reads CASSSDRRNTEAFF. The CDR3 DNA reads TGTGCCAGCAGCTCAGACAGGAGAAACACTGAAGCTTTCTTT. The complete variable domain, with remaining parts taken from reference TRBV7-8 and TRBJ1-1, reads GAGVSQSPRYKVAKRGQDVALRCDPISGHVSLFWYQQALGQGPEFLTYFQNEAQLDKSGLPSDRFFAERPEGSVSTLKIQRTQQEDSAVYLCASSSDRRNTEAFFGQGTRLTVV.

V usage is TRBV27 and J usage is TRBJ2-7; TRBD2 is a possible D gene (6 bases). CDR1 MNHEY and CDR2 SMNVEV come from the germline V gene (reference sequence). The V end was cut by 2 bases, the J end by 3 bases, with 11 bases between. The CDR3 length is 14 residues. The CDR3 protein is CASSLGLGGYEQYF. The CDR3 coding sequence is TGTGCCAGCAGTTTAGGTCTGGGGGGCTACGAGCAGTACTTC.

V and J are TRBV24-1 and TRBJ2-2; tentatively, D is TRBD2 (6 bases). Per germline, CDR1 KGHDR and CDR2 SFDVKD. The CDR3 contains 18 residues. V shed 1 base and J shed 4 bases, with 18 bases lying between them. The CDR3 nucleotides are TGTGCCACCAGTGATTTAAAGGAGGGGACGGTGGTCACCGGGGAGCTGTTTTTT. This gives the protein CATSDLKEGTVVTGELFF.

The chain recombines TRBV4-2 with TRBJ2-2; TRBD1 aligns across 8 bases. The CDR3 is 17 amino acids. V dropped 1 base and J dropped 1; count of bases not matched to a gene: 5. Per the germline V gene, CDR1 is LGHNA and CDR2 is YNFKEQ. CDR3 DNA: TGTGCCAGCAGCCAAGCCCCGGGACAGGTGAACACCGGGGAGCTGTTTTTT. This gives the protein CASSQAPGQVNTGELFF.

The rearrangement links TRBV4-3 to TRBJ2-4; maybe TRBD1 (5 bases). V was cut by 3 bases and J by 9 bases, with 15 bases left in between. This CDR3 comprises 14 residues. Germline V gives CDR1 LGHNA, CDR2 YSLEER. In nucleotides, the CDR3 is TGCGCCAGCAGCCAGTGGGGCAGGAACCCCATTCAGTACTTC. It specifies CASSQWGRNPIQYF.

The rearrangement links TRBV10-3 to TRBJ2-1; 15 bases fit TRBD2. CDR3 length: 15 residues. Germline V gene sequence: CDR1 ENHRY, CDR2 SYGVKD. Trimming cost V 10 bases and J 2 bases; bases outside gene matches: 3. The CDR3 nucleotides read TGTGCCACCGGGACTAGCGGGGGGCCCTACAATGAGCAGTTCTTC. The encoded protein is CATGTSGGPYNEQFF.

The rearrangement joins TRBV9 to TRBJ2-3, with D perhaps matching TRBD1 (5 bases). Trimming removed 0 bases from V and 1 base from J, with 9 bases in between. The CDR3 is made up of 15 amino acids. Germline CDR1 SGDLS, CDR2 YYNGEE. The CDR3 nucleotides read TGTGCCAGCAGCGTAGCGAAAGGGGGCACAGATACGCAGTATTTT. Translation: CASSVAKGGTDTQYF.

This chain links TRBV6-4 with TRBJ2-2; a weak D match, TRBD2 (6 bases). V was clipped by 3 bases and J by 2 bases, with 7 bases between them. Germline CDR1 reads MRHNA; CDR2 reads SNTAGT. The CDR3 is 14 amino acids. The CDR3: CASSDGTNTGELFF. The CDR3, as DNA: TGTGCCAGCAGTGATGGGACTAACACCGGGGAGCTGTTTTTT.

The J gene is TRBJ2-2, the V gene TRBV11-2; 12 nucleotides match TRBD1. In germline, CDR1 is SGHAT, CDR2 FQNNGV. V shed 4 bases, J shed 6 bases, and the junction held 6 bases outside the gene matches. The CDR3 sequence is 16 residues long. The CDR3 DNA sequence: TGTGCCAGCAGCTCGCCCGGGACAGGGGGCTCCGGGGAGCTGTTTTTT. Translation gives CASSSPGTGGSGELFF.

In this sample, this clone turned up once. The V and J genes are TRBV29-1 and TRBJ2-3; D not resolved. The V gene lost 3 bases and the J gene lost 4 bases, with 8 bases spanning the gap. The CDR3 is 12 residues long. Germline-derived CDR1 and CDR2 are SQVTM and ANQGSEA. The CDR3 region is CSVEVVADTQYF. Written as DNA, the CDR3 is TGCAGCGTTGAGGTAGTGGCAGATACGCAGTATTTT.

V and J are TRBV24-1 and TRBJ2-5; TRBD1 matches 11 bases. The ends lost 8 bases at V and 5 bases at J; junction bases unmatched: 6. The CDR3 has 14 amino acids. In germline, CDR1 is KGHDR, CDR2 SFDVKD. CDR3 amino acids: CATTGQGALETQYF. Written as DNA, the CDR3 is TGTGCCACCACCGGACAGGGGGCTTTGGAGACCCAGTACTTC.

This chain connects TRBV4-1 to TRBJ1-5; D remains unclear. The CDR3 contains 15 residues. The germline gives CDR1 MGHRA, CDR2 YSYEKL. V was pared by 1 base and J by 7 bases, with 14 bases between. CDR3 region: CASSQATAPRQPQHF. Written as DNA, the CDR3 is TGCGCCAGCAGCCAAGCTACAGCTCCCCGGCAGCCCCAGCATTTT.